This T cell receptor beta chain is from a study of molecular identifiers for immune sequencing clone quantification (dated by TCRdb to the late 2010s). About the full investigation: For a replicate experiment, RNA from roughly 20,000 or 100,000 naive CD8 T cells was divided into five aliquots, of which four were sequenced. This methods study benchmarked molecular-identifier clustering-based TCR repertoire sequencing (MIDCIRS) and TCR RNA copy counting, using CD8 T cells to do so. Study-wide conclusions, independent of this receptor: Even against a background of around 950,000 naive CD8 T cells, spiked-in Jurkat TCR RNA amounting to a single cell's worth was reported to be detectable. Spiked-in Jurkat TCR RNA (about ten copies' worth), which is not part of the donor repertoire, was contained in the naive libraries. Highly expanded clone sizes could be underestimated if identical TCR molecules share a barcode. Roughly 2.8 recovered TCR RNA copies per cell were obtained by modeling, versus about ten by digital PCR, implying a capture efficiency of 25% to 30%. When barcode sub-clustering was not used, chimeric consensus sequences inflated TCR diversity, with chimeras reaching as high as 47%. In CMV-specific effector cells, over 99% of molecules were held by clones above 20 RNA copies, whereas under 1% of molecules were held by such clones in naive cells.

The library came from PCR. The data were produced on an Illumina HiSeq 4000. Bulk TCR libraries were prepared as previously described, using TCR primers listed in Table S5. The Qiagen AllPrep DNA/RNA kit was used to purify total RNA. Before analysis, reads from multiple sequencing runs of one library were combined. Under the source paper's analysis protocol: Reads were retained only if an exact TCR constant sequence was present, and the retained reads were trimmed to 150 nt and grouped according to their 12-nt molecular barcodes. Within each barcode group, reads were sub-clustered at a 15% Levenshtein threshold, and quality-weighted consensus sequences were built per RNA molecule. Non-functional sequences were filtered out, along with any lower-count sequence sitting one edit away from another sequence. Barcode sub-clusters with fewer than 20% of the maximum read count were removed, based on fitting two negative binomial distributions. TCRdb applied fastp at Q25 and MiXCR to the public reads, then kept only in-frame beta chains. Rows with one shared CDR3 protein collapse into an entry with the most common genes and DNA. TCRdb's processing, not the authors', yielded these V and J calls. Recorded for this sample are 250,000 to 350,000 distinct CDR3 sequences; 20% to 25% of them occurred a single time. Approximately 0.84% of the sample rests with the top ten.

As regards this clonotype: Its antigen specificity is not known. The junction departs from germline at one end; a sequencing error may be responsible.

Libraries of naive CD8 T cells were generated from about 20,000 to 1,000,000 sorted cells, with 10%, 30% or 50% of the purified RNA used. On a BD FACSAria II, naive CD8 T cells were FACS-sorted as CD8+CD4-CCR7+CD45RA+ and collected into RLT Plus buffer. To test detection sensitivity, Jurkat RNA equivalent to more than 8 TCR copies was spiked into samples of roughly 18,000-1,000,000 naive CD8 T cells. CD8 T cells were enriched with RosetteSep CD8+ T Cell Enrichment Cocktail and Ficoll-Paque, followed by ACK red cell lysis. The sample taken for sequencing was naive CD8+ T cells from blood, with Jurkat cell RNA spiked in. In light of the paper, this sample's cell subset or site label describes: FACS-sorted CD8+CD4-CCR7+CD45RA+ naive T cells. This receptor was obtained from a human donor in good health. Some libraries in this study had Jurkat cell RNA spiked in.

The DNA sequence follows: TGTGCCAGCAGTTACGCGTTTCTTGCACCCGCTAGCAATCAGCCCCTGCATTTT. This yields the protein CASSYAFLAPASNQPLHF. The receptor chain draws on TRBV6-2 or TRBV6-3 and TRBJ1-5; the D gene cannot be named for sure. CDR1 and CDR2 (MNHEY, SVGEGT) derive from the germline V gene. The CDR3 goes from the cysteine to the phenylalanine over 18 residues. Just CDR3 DNA is preserved here, 54 bases in frame from base 1.